A selection of T cell receptor beta chains follows, all from one sample in a study of CD8 T cells in Susac syndrome. A single record per CDR3 protein comes from TCRdb applying MiXCR to the immunoSEQ multiplex PCR reads. The sample has around 170,000 distinct CDR3 sequences; around 96% are singletons. Material: CD8+ T cells from PBMCs. These receptors were taken from a human donor with multiple sclerosis. Each CDR3 is given with its conserved first and last residue. Fields, in order: V gene, CDR3 protein.

v_gene: TRBV9; CDR3aa: CASSVVAWGETQYF
v_gene: TRBV7-9; CDR3aa: CASSHSGYEQYF
v_gene: TRBV20-1; CDR3aa: CSARVVAATEAFF
v_gene: TRBV7-9; CDR3aa: CASSLFTGAGDTQYF
v_gene: TRBV7-9; CDR3aa: CASSLPSQGYGYTF
v_gene: TRBV20-1; CDR3aa: CSARLAEPPMNYEQYF
v_gene: TRBV28; CDR3aa: CASSLTEGTETQYF
v_gene: TRBV27; CDR3aa: CASRIGDTSYEQYF
v_gene: TRBV20-1; CDR3aa: CSAIGGAANTEAFF
v_gene: TRBV7-9; CDR3aa: CASSPKAGALNEQFF
v_gene: TRBV7-2; CDR3aa: CASSFGGGRYSETQYF
v_gene: TRBV12-3/TRBV12-4; CDR3aa: CASMEAVFEGQYF
v_gene: TRBV7-8; CDR3aa: CASSHKPLGSYEQYF
v_gene: TRBV6-5; CDR3aa: CASSILTTYEQYF
v_gene: TRBV28; CDR3aa: CASSPPGQRYNEQFF
v_gene: TRBV12-3/TRBV12-4; CDR3aa: CASSLWGSGGNSYNEQFF